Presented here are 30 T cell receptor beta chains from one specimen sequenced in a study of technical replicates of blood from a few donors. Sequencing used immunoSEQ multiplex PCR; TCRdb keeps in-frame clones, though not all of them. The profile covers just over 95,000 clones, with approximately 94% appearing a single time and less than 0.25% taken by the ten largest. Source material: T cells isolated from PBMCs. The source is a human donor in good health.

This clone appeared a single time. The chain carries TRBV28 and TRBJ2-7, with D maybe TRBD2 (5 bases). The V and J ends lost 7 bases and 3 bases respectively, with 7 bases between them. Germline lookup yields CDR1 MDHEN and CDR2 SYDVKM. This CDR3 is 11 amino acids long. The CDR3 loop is CASTGYYEQYF. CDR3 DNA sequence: TGTGCCAGCACGGGGTACTACGAGCAGTACTTC.

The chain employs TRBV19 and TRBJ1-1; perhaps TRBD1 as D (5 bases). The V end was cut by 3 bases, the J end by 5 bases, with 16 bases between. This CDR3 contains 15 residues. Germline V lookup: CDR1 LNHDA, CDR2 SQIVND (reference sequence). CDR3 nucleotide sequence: TGTGCCAGTAGTATCGGGGAGGGGTCGGGGACTGAAGCTTTCTTT. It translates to CASSIGEGSGTEAFF.

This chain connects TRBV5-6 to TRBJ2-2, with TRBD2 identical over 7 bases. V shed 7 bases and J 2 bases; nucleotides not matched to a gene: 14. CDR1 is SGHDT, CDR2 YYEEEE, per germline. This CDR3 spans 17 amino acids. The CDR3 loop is CASQDGEGAVNTGELFF. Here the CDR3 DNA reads TGTGCCAGCCAAGATGGGGAGGGAGCGGTTAACACCGGGGAGCTGTTTTTT.

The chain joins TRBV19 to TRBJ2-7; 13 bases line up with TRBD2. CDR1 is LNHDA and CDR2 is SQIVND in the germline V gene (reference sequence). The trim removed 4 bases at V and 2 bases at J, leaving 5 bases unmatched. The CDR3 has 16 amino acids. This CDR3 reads CASSRTGLAGTYEQYF. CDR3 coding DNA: TGTGCCAGTAGTAGGACGGGACTAGCGGGAACCTACGAGCAGTACTTC. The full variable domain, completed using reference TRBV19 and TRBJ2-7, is DGGITQSPKYLFRKEGQNVTLSCEQNLNHDAMYWYRQDPGQGLRLIYYSQIVNDFQKGDIAEGYSVSREKKESFPLTVTSAQKNPTAFYLCASSRTGLAGTYEQYFGPGTRLTVT.

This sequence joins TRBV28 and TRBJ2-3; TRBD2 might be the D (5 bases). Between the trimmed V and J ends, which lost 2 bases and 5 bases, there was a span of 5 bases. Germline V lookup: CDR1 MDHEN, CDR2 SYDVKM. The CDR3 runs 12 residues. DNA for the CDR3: TGTGCCAGCAGTTTAGGAGGAGATACGCAGTATTTT. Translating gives CASSLGGDTQYF.

The CDR3 bases are TGTGCCACCAGTAAGACAGGCAACTATCAGCCCCAGCATTTT. Protein sequence: CATSKTGNYQPQHF. The V gene is TRBV15, the J gene TRBJ1-5; possible D gene TRBD1, 6 bases. The germline V gene has CDR1 LNHNV and CDR2 YYDKDF (reference sequence). V lost 6 bases to trimming and J lost 5 bases, with 14 bases between them. There are 14 residues in the CDR3.

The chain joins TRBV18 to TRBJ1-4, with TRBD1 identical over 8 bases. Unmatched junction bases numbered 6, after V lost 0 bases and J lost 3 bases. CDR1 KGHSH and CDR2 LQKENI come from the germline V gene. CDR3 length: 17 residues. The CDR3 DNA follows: TGTGCCAGCTCACCACCACAGGGGGATACGGCTAATGAAAAACTGTTTTTT. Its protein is CASSPPQGDTANEKLFF.

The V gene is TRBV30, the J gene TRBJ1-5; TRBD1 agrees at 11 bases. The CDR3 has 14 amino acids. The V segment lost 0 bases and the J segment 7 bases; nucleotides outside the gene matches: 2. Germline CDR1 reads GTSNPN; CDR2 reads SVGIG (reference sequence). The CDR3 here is CAWSVGQGAQPQHF. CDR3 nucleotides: TGTGCCTGGAGTGTCGGACAGGGGGCGCAGCCCCAGCATTTT.

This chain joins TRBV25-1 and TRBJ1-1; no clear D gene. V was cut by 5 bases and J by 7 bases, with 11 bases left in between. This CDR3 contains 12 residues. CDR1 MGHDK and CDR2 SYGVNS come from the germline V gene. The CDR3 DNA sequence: TGTGCCAGCAGTCCGGCCGGGGTTGAAGCTTTCTTT. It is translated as CASSPAGVEAFF.

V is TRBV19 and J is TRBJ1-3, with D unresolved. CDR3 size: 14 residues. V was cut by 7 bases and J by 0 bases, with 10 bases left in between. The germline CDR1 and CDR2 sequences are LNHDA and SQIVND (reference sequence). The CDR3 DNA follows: TGTGCCAGTATACAGACTAACTCTGGAAACACCATATATTTT. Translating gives CASIQTNSGNTIYF.

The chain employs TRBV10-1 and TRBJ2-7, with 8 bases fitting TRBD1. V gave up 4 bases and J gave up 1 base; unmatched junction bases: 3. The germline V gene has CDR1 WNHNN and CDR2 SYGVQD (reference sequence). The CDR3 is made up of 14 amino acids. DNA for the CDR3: TGCGCCAGCAGTGCGACAGGGGCTTCCTACGAGCAGTACTTC. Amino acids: CASSATGASYEQYF.

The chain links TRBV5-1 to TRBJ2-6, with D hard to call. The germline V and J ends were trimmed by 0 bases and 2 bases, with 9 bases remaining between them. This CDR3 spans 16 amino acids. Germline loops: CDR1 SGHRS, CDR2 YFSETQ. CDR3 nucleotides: TGCGCCAGCAGCTTGGCCGAAGTAGCTGGGGCCAACGTCCTGACTTTC. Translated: CASSLAEVAGANVLTF.

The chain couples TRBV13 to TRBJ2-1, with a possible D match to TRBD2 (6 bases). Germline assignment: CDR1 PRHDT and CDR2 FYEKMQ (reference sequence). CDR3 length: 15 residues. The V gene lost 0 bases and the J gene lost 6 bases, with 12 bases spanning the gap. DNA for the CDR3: TGTGCCAGCAGCTTAGGCTGGGAAGCGGGCAATGAGCAGTTCTTC. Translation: CASSLGWEAGNEQFF.

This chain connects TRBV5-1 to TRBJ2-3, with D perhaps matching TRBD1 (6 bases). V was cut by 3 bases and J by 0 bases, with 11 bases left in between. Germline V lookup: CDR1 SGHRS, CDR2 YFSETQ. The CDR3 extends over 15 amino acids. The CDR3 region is CASSSWGRSTDTQYF. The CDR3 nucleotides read TGCGCCAGCAGCTCGTGGGGGCGCAGCACAGATACGCAGTATTTT.

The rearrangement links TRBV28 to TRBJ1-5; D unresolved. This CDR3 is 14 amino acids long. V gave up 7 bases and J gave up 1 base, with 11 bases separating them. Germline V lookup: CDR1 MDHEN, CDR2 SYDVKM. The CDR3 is CASTPARSNQPQHF. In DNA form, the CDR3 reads TGTGCCAGCACTCCGGCCAGGAGCAATCAGCCCCAGCATTTT.

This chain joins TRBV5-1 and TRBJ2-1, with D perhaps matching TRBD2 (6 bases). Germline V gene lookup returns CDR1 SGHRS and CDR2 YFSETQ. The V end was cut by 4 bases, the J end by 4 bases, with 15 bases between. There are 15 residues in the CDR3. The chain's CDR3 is CASSLRGTRYNEQFF. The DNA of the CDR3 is TGCGCCAGCAGCCTACGGGGGACTCGGTACAATGAGCAGTTCTTC.

CDR3 sequence reads: CASSLAPTLSSGNTIYF. For the CDR3, the DNA is TGCGCCAGCAGCTTGGCCCCCACCCTGAGCTCTGGAAACACCATATATTTT. The gene calls are TRBV5-1 and TRBJ1-3; D is uncertain. The ends were cut back, 0 bases at V and 0 bases at J, with 13 bases in the middle. Germline V gives CDR1 SGHRS, CDR2 YFSETQ. The CDR3 has 17 amino acids.

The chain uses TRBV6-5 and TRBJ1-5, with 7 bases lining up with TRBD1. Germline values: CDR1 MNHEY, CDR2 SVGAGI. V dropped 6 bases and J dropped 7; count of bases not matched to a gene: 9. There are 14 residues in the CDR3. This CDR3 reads CASSPGQPSQPQHF. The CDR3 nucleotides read TGTGCCAGCAGCCCGGGACAGCCCTCGCAGCCCCAGCATTTT.

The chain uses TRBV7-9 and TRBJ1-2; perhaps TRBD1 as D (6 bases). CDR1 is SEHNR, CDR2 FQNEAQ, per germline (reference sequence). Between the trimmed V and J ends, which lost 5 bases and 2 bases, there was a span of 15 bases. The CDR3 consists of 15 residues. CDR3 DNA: TGTGCCAGCAGCCCGCCCCCAGGGGTAAACTATGGCTACACCTTC. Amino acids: CASSPPPGVNYGYTF.

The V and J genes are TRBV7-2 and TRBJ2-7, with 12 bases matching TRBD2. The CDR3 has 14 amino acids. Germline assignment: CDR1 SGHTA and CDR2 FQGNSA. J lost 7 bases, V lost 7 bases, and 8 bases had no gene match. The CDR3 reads CASTRTSGATEQYF. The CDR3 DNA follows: TGTGCCAGCACCCGGACTAGCGGGGCCACGGAGCAGTACTTC.

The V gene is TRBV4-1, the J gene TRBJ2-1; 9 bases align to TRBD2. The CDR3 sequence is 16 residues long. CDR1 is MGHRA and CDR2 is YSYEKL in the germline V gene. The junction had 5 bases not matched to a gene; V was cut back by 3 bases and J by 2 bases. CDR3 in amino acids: CASSHPSGGTYNEQFF. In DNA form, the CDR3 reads TGCGCCAGCAGCCACCCCAGCGGGGGGACCTACAATGAGCAGTTCTTC.

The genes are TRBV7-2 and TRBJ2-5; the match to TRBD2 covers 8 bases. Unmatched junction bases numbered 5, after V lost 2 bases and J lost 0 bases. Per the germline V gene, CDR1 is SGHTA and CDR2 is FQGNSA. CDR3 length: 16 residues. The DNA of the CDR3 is TGTGCCAGCAGCTTACTCCTAGCGGGCAACCAAGAGACCCAGTACTTC. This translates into CASSLLLAGNQETQYF.

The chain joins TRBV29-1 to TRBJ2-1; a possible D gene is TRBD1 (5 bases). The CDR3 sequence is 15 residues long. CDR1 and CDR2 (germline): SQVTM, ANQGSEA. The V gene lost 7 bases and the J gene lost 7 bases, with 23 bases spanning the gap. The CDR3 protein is CSAPRTPMGNNEQFF. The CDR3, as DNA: TGCAGCGCCCCGAGGACACCCATGGGTAATAATGAGCAGTTCTTC.

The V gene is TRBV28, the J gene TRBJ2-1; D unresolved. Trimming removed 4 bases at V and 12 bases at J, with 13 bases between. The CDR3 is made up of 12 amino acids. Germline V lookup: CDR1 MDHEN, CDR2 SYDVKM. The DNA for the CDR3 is TGTGCCAGCAGTTCTTTTGAAAGAGGGCAGTTCTTC. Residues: CASSSFERGQFF.

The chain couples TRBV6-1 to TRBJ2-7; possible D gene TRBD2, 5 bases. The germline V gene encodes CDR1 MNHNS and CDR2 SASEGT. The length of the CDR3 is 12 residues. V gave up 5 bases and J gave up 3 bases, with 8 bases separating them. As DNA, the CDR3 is TGTGCCAGCAGTAACCGGGACTACGAGCAGTACTTC. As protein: CASSNRDYEQYF.

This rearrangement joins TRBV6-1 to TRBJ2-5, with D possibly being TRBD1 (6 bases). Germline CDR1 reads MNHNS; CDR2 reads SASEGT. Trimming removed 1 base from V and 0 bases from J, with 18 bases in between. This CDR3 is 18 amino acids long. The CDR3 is CASSEGQERFGYQETQYF. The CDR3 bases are TGTGCCAGCAGTGAAGGACAGGAACGATTCGGGTACCAAGAGACCCAGTACTTC.

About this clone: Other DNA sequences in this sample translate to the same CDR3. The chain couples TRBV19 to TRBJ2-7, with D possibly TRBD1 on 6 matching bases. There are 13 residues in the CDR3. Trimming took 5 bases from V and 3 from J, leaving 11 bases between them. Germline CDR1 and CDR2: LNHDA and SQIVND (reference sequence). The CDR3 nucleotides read TGTGCCAGTAGTCCACGGACAGTCTACGAGCAGTACTTC. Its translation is CASSPRTVYEQYF.

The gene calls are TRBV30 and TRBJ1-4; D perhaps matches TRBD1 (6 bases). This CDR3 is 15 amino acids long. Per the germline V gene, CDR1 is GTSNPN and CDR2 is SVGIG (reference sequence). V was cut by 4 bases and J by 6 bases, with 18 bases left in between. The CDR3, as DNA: TGTGCCTGGACCTCCACAGGGCAGGTGTATGAAAAACTGTTTTTT. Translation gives CAWTSTGQVYEKLFF.

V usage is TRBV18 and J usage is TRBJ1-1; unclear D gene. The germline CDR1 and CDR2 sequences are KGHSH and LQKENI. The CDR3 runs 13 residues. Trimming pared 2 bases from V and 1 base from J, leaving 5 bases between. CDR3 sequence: CASSPAGNTEAFF. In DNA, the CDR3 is TGTGCCAGCTCACCAGCGGGGAACACTGAAGCTTTCTTT.

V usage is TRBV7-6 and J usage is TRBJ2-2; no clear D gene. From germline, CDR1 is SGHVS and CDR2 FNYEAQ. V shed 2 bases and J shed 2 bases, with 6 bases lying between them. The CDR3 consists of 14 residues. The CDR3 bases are TGTGCCAGCAGCTTACACAGCAACACCGGGGAGCTGTTTTTT. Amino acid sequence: CASSLHSNTGELFF. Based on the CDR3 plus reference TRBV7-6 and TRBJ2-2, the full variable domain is GAGVSQSPRYKVTKRGQDVALRCDPISGHVSLYWYRQALGQGPEFLTYFNYEAQQDKSGLPNDRFSAERPEGSISTLTIQRTEQRDSAMYRCASSLHSNTGELFFGEGSRLTVL.